The subject of this entry is one T cell receptor beta chain. Its target is unknown. These data come from a study of cytomegalovirus exposure and HLA in healthy donors. Findings and caveats of the study: Most CMV-associated TCR beta chains appeared HLA-restricted in a later analysis. Later analysis identified a missense DCLRE1C variant that was linked to TCR beta V- and J-gene trimming. Some highly shared sequence variants likely arose as a pipeline artifact. TCR sequences were mostly rare, though some public TCRs occurred in many donors.

PCR primers comprised 60 Vbeta and 13 Jbeta primers. Sequenced by immunoSEQ multiplex PCR; TCRdb stores in-frame clones only, minus some. The table has roughly 140,000 clones, approximately 81% seen once. V trimming: 6 bases; J trimming: 4 bases; junction bases outside the gene matches: 9. The CDR3 runs to 16 residues. Germline values: CDR1 SGHNT, CDR2 YENEEA. The origin of this receptor is a woman in her late teens or twenties in good health and CMV-seronegative. Material: PBMCs. The chain has TRBV11-3 and TRBJ2-6; TRBD1 matches at 7 bases. CDR3 loop: CASRPGTATGANVLTF. For the CDR3, the DNA is TGTGCCAGCAGACCCGGGACAGCCACAGGGGCCAACGTCCTGACTTTC.